One and the same sample provided the 17 T cell receptor beta chains below, sequenced in a study of cytomegalovirus exposure and HLA in healthy donors. Researchers ran the PCR with 60 Vbeta and 13 Jbeta primers. Data came from immunoSEQ multiplex PCR; TCRdb stores just in-frame clones and leaves some out. The sample holds 80,000 to 95,000 clones, around four fifths seen once. Sequences were obtained from PBMCs. These receptors were collected from a woman aged 18-29 years in good health and CMV-seropositive.

A word on this clone: The sample carries other DNA sequences with the same CDR3. The chain is built from TRBV6-5 and TRBJ1-1, with a possible D match to TRBD1 (5 bases). Germline lookup yields CDR1 MNHEY and CDR2 SVGAGI. Trimming took off 2 bases at V and 1 base at J, with 8 bases between the two ends. CDR3 size: 14 residues. CDR3 amino acids: CASSYAGQNTEAFF. Here the CDR3 DNA reads TGTGCCAGCAGTTACGCCGGACAGAACACTGAAGCTTTCTTT.

V and J are TRBV19 and TRBJ1-5, with D hard to call. CDR3 length: 13 amino acids. Trimming cost V 8 bases and J 1 base, with 9 bases left between them. CDR1 is LNHDA, CDR2 SQIVND, per germline (reference sequence). In DNA, the CDR3 is TGTGCCAGTTCACCAGTAAGCAATCAGCCCCAGCATTTT. It yields the protein CASSPVSNQPQHF.

The chain uses TRBV14 and TRBJ1-2; 8 bases line up with TRBD1. J lost 6 bases, V lost 4 bases, and 10 bases had no gene match. Germline lookup yields CDR1 SGHDN and CDR2 FVKESK. The CDR3 length is 15 residues. The CDR3 here is CASSPRTGIAHGYTF. CDR3 sequence (DNA): TGTGCCAGCAGCCCAAGGACAGGGATTGCTCATGGCTACACCTTC.

The chain uses TRBV7-9 and TRBJ1-5; 7 bases map to TRBD1. The CDR3 consists of 16 residues. CDR1 is SEHNR and CDR2 is FQNEAQ in the germline V gene (reference sequence). The V and J ends lost 1 base and 7 bases, in that order; junction bases with no gene match: 10. The CDR3 loop reads CASSLVGRQGRQPQHF. The CDR3 bases are TGTGCCAGCAGCTTAGTAGGGCGACAGGGACGCCAGCCCCAGCATTTT.

The gene calls are TRBV28 and TRBJ1-1, with 10 bases that match TRBD1. The CDR3 has 15 amino acids. V gave up 8 bases and J gave up 6 bases; unmatched junction bases: 12. Germline V CDR1 and CDR2: MDHEN, SYDVKM. CDR3 in DNA: TGTGCCAGCTTGGGGGACAGGGGTATAATGCCTGAAGCTTTCTTT. Amino acids: CASLGDRGIMPEAFF. Full variable domain (rest looked up from reference TRBV28 and TRBJ1-1): DVKVTQSSRYLVKRTGEKVFLECVQDMDHENMFWYRQDPGLGLRLIYFSYDVKMKEKGDIPEGYSVSREKKERFSLILESASTNQTSMYLCASLGDRGIMPEAFFGQGTRLTVV.

The chain joins TRBV30 to TRBJ2-5, with D perhaps TRBD1 (5 bases). Germline values: CDR1 GTSNPN, CDR2 SVGIG (reference sequence). The CDR3 contains 14 residues. V gave up 0 bases and J gave up 2 bases, with 10 bases separating them. The CDR3 region is CAWSVWGSQETQYF. For the CDR3, the DNA is TGTGCCTGGAGTGTATGGGGCAGTCAAGAGACCCAGTACTTC.

This clone was observed a handful of times. The chain has TRBV28 and TRBJ1-1; 8 positions match TRBD1. The ends lost 7 bases at V and 2 bases at J; junction bases unmatched: 6. Germline V gene data show CDR1 as MDHEN and CDR2 as SYDVKM. There are 14 residues in the CDR3. Here the CDR3 reads CASIEQGDNTEAFF. In nucleotides, the CDR3 is TGTGCCAGCATTGAACAGGGGGATAACACTGAAGCTTTCTTT.

The chain is built from TRBV6-5 and TRBJ1-3, with D maybe TRBD1 (6 bases). Trimming shortened V by 6 bases and J by 0 bases, and 9 bases separated the two germline ends. The CDR3 is 14 residues long. CDR1 MNHEY and CDR2 SVGAGI come from the germline V gene. The chain's CDR3 is CASRVQGSGNTIYF. CDR3 nucleotide sequence: TGTGCCAGCAGGGTACAGGGCTCTGGAAACACCATATATTTT.

The V call is TRBV7-9, the J call TRBJ2-5; D remains unclear. CDR1 and CDR2 (germline): SEHNR, FQNEAQ (reference sequence). There are 12 residues in the CDR3. Trimming cost V 1 base and J 3 bases, with 3 bases left between them. In DNA form, the CDR3 reads TGTGCCAGCAGCTTAGGAGAAGAGACCCAGTACTTC. This gives the protein CASSLGEETQYF.

This clone was found once. The rearrangement links TRBV9 to TRBJ2-5; 7 positions agree with TRBD1. The CDR3 has 13 amino acids. CDR1 is SGDLS and CDR2 is YYNGEE in the germline V gene. V lost 6 bases, J lost 6 bases, and 8 bases stayed unmatched. The CDR3 region has the DNA TGTGCCAGCAAGGGACAGAACGAAAAGACCCAGTACTTC. Encoded protein: CASKGQNEKTQYF.

The rearrangement uses TRBV29-1 and TRBJ2-7; D might be TRBD1 (6 bases). V lost 6 bases and J 2 bases, leaving 17 bases between the germline ends. The CDR3 consists of 14 residues. The germline V gene has CDR1 SQVTM and CDR2 ANQGSEA. The CDR3 is CSVASDSVAYEQYF. The CDR3 nucleotides read TGCAGCGTAGCATCGGACAGTGTGGCCTACGAGCAGTACTTC.

This sequence joins TRBV10-1 and TRBJ2-7; TRBD2 aligns across 11 bases. Germline-derived CDR1 and CDR2 are WNHNN and SYGVQD (reference sequence). The CDR3 extends over 14 amino acids. Trimming removed 0 bases from V and 7 bases from J; junction bases left unmatched: 2. The CDR3 loop is CASSESLAGVEQYF. CDR3 sequence (DNA): TGCGCCAGCAGTGAGTCACTAGCGGGAGTGGAGCAGTACTTC.

V gene TRBV27 combines with J gene TRBJ1-5; the D is unclear. Trimming took 2 bases from V and 2 from J, leaving 16 bases between them. Germline loops: CDR1 MNHEY, CDR2 SMNVEV (reference sequence). This CDR3 has 17 amino acids. CDR3 coding DNA: TGTGCCAGCAGTTTAACGGGCCCTCGGGGAGGCAATCAGCCCCAGCATTTT. Its protein is CASSLTGPRGGNQPQHF.

The chain joins TRBV6-5 to TRBJ2-7, with 7 bases lining up with TRBD1. After removal of 6 bases from V and 4 bases from J, the junction contained 12 bases not matched to a gene. Germline V gene sequence: CDR1 MNHEY, CDR2 SVGAGI. This CDR3 is built from 15 residues. The CDR3: CASSLPGQRPYEQYF. For the CDR3, the DNA is TGTGCCAGCAGCCTGCCGGGACAGCGTCCTTACGAGCAGTACTTC.

The V and J genes are TRBV5-1 and TRBJ1-3; 8 bases agree with TRBD1. Germline lookup yields CDR1 SGHRS and CDR2 YFSETQ. The CDR3 spans 15 residues. V gave up 0 bases and J gave up 4 bases; unmatched junction bases: 3. DNA of the CDR3: TGCGCCAGCAGCTTGGGGACAGGGATCGGAAACACCATATATTTT. This translates into CASSLGTGIGNTIYF.

This rearrangement joins TRBV7-6 to TRBJ1-6; D not certain. V was cut by 6 bases and J by 8 bases, with 14 bases left in between. The germline CDR1 and CDR2 sequences are SGHVS and FNYEAQ. CDR3 length equals 14 residues. CDR3 sequence (DNA): TGTGCCAGCAGTCCGAGGGCGACATATTCACCCCTCCACTTT. Amino acid sequence: CASSPRATYSPLHF. The full variable domain, rest sourced from reference TRBV7-6 and TRBJ1-6, is GAGVSQSPRYKVTKRGQDVALRCDPISGHVSLYWYRQALGQGPEFLTYFNYEAQQDKSGLPNDRFSAERPEGSISTLTIQRTEQRDSAMYRCASSPRATYSPLHFGNGTRLTVT.

In its sample, this clone was seen a few times. This sequence joins TRBV28 and TRBJ2-1, with D possibly matching TRBD1 (8 bases). The CDR3 contains 13 residues. V was cut by 10 bases and J by 5 bases, with 15 bases left in between. CDR1 is MDHEN, CDR2 SYDVKM, per germline. CDR3 protein: CATKQGGDNEQFF. CDR3 nucleotide sequence: TGTGCCACAAAACAGGGGGGGGACAATGAGCAGTTCTTC.